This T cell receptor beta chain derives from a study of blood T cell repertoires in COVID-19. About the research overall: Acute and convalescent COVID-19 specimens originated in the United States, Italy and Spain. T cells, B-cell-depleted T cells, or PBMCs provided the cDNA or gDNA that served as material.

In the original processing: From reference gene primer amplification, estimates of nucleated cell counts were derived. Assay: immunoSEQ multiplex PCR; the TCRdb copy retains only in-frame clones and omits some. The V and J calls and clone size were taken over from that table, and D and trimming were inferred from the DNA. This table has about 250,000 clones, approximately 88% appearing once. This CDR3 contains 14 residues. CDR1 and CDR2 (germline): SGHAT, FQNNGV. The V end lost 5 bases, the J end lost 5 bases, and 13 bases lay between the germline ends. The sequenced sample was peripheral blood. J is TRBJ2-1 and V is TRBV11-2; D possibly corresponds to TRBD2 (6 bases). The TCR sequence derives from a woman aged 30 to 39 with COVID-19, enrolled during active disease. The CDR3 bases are TGTGCCAGCAGCCCTTATTCGGGGGACAATGAGCAGTTCTTC. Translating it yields CASSPYSGDNEQFF.